These 4 T cell receptor beta chains originate from one sample sequenced in a study of T cell clones after liver transplantation. The protocol was immunoSEQ multiplex PCR, while the TCRdb copy is restricted to in-frame clones and leaves out a portion. The data contain over 70,000 clones, about four fifths of them singletons. The sample was CD4+ T cells from blood, taken 12 months after liver transplant. These receptors were collected from a human patient who received a liver transplant. Some of the T cells may derive from the graft donor.

A few counts support this clone. The chain couples TRBV27 to TRBJ1-5; D is ambiguous. The CDR3 totals 12 residues. The germline CDR1 and CDR2 sequences are MNHEY and SMNVEV (reference sequence). V gave up 6 bases and J gave up 6 bases, with 9 bases separating them. In DNA, the CDR3 is TGTGCCAGCAGATCCTTCGGTCAGCCCCAGCATTTT. This codes for CASRSFGQPQHF.

This chain joins TRBV11-2 and TRBJ2-3, with 9 nucleotides matching TRBD1. The CDR3 spans 15 residues. Germline V gives CDR1 SGHAT, CDR2 FQNNGV. Losses at the gene ends were 4 bases for V and 6 bases for J; bases not matched to a gene: 8. CDR3 coding DNA: TGTGCCAGCAGCTGGGGGACAGGGAGGCCGGATACGCAGTATTTT. This codes for CASSWGTGRPDTQYF.

The chain joins TRBV7-2 to TRBJ1-2, with D perhaps TRBD1 (5 bases). The CDR3 totals 15 residues. The germline V and J ends were trimmed by 4 bases and 4 bases, with 16 bases remaining between them. The V gene's germline CDR1 is SGHTA and CDR2 FQGNSA. CDR3 sequence: CASSWPGVGGYGYTF. CDR3 bases: TGTGCCAGCAGCTGGCCCGGTGTGGGGGGCTATGGCTACACCTTC.

This clone occurred once. The chain recombines TRBV29-1 with TRBJ2-3; D is undetermined. The CDR3 consists of 13 residues. The germline CDR1 and CDR2 sequences are SQVTM and ANQGSEA. The ends were cut back, 1 base at V and 5 bases at J, with 10 bases in the middle. The CDR3 reads CSVEGGALDTQYF. The CDR3 DNA follows: TGCAGCGTTGAAGGTGGCGCCCTAGATACGCAGTATTTT.